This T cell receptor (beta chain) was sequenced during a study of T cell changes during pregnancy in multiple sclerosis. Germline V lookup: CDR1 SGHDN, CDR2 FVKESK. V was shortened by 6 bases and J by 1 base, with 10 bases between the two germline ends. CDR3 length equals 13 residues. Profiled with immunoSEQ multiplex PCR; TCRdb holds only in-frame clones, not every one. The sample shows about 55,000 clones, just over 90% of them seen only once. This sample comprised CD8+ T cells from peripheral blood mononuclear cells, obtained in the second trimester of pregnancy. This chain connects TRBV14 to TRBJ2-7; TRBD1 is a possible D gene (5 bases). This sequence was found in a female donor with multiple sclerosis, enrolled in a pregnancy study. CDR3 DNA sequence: TGTGCCAGCAGTCCTGGGGCTTCCTACGAGCAGTACTTC. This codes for CASSPGASYEQYF.